The present entry profiles one T cell receptor (beta chain) with its context. Naive CD8 cells lacked CD45RO, underwent positive selection for CCR7 and left out terminally differentiated effector memory CD45RA+ cells. The data belong to a study of shared clonotypes between healthy human individuals. Across the whole study: A couple of female and a few male donors aged 18 to 49 were enrolled. Each donor's CD4 naive and CD4 memory cells filled three plates apiece, CD8 naive two, and CD8 memory one.

The CDR3 has 15 residues. Per germline, CDR1 SGHVS and CDR2 FNYEAQ. V gave up 9 bases and J gave up 2 bases, with 16 bases separating them. Assay used: immunoSEQ multiplex PCR; TCRdb lists only in-frame clones, some missing. Found here are about 2 million clones, less than 95% of them singletons; the top ten hold roughly 1%. The gene calls are TRBV7-6 and TRBJ2-2; D perhaps matches TRBD2 (6 bases). This TCR was recovered from a man aged 18 to 30 in good health. The sequenced sample was naive CD8+ T cells sorted from blood. The CDR3 DNA follows: TGTGCCAGTAAAAGACTAGATATAAACACCGGGGAGCTGTTTTTT. The encoded protein is CASKRLDINTGELFF. Supplemented by reference TRBV7-6 and TRBJ2-2, the full variable domain reads GAGVSQSPRYKVTKRGQDVALRCDPISGHVSLYWYRQALGQGPEFLTYFNYEAQQDKSGLPNDRFSAERPEGSISTLTIQRTEQRDSAMYRCASKRLDINTGELFFGEGSRLTVL.